This TCR beta chain is from a study of blood T cell repertoires in COVID-19. The wider study: PBMCs, B-cell-depleted T cells, or T cells were the source of the cDNA or gDNA that made up the material.

The V end lost 6 bases, the J end lost 3 bases, and 12 bases lay between the germline ends. CDR3 size: 13 residues. CDR1 and CDR2 from the germline V gene are MRHNA and SNTAGT. Profiled with immunoSEQ multiplex PCR; TCRdb holds only in-frame clones, not every one. The sample records approximately 220,000 clones, under 90% being singletons. This clone was recorded once. Material for sequencing was peripheral blood. The rearrangement joins TRBV6-4 to TRBJ2-7; D is undetermined. This sequence was found in a woman aged 60-75 years who had recovered from COVID-19. CDR3 in DNA: TGTGCCAGCAGAATCAGGAAGATCTACGAGCAGTACTTC. Amino acid sequence: CASRIRKIYEQYF.